This TCR beta chain was profiled in a study of response to subunit inactivated influenza vaccine. The study's findings and limits: Each seasonal influenza vaccination, the authors suggested, recruits few new T cells.

As concerns this clonotype: Its antigen is undetermined.

TCRdb passed the RT-PCR reads through MiXCR, listing each CDR3 protein once. Among about 540,000 distinct CDR3 sequences listed, around a quarter were seen once. CDR3 size: 16 residues. The V segment lost 6 bases and the J segment 0 bases; nucleotides outside the gene matches: 6. The V gene's germline CDR1 is DFQATT and CDR2 SNEGSKA (reference sequence). These data were likewise used in another study, on T cells expressing NK-cell markers. Turning to that study: UMIs were included in TCR beta cDNA generated by 5'RACE template switching. Sorted CD3+CD56-NKG2C+, CD3+CD56+NKG2C- and CD3+CD56+NKG2C+ T cells were the source of the TCR beta repertoires. Sequenced donors, eight in total, included seven who were HCMV-seropositive and one who was seronegative. With an anti-gamma-delta TCR antibody, sorting in several experiments was kept to alpha-beta TCR T cells.

The source material was CD4+ T cells sorted from PBMCs, sampled 11 to 12 days after vaccination. The chain carries TRBV20-1 and TRBJ2-6; 9 bases map to TRBD2. This clonotype originated in a middle-aged man who received an inactivated influenza vaccine. The CDR3 region is CSARGGVYSGANVLTF. The CDR3 nucleotides read TGCAGTGCACGCGGGGGGGTATACTCTGGGGCCAACGTCCTGACTTTC.